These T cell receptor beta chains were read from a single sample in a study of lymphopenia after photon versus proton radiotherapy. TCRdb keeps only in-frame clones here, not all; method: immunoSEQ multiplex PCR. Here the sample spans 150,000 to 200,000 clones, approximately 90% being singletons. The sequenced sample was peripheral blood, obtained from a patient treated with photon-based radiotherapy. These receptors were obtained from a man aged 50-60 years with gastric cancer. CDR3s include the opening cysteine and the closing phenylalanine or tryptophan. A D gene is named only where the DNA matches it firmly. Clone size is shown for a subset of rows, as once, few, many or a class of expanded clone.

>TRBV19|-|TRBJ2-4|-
TGTGCCAGTAGTATTCAGGGAAGGGTGGACTTC
CASSIQGRVDF
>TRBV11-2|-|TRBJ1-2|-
TGTGCCAGCAGCTCTTCAGGATCTCCGGGTAATGGCTACACCTTC
CASSSSGSPGNGYTF
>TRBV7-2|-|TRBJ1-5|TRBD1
TGTGCCAGCAGACCCGGACCAGGGCAGGGGGCGAATCAGCCCCAGCATTTT
CASRPGPGQGANQPQHF
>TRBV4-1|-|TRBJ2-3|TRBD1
TGCGCCAGCAGCCAGCCTCACACGGACAGGGTTGATACGCAGTATTTT
CASSQPHTDRVDTQYF
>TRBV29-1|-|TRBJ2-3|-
TGCAGCGCCCAAAGGACAAAAGGGGCTAGCACAGATACGCAGTATTTT
CSAQRTKGASTDTQYF
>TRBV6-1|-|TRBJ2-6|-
TGTGCCAGCAGTGATTGGACGGACAGCTCTGGGGCCAACGTCCTGACTTTC
CASSDWTDSSGANVLTF
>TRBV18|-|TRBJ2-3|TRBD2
TGTGCCAGCTCACCACCGGATCCGGGACTAGCGGGAGGTCTGGATACGCAGTATTTT
CASSPPDPGLAGGLDTQYF
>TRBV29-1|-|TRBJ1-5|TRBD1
TGCAGCGTCGGGGGACAGGGAGCCAATCAGCCCCAGCATTTT
CSVGGQGANQPQHF
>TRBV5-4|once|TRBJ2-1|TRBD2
TGTGCCAGCAGCCAACTAGCGGGAGGGAACAATGAGCAGTTCTTC
CASSQLAGGNNEQFF
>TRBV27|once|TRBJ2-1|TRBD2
TGTGCCAGCAGTCCCCGACTAGCGGGGGACAATGAGCAGTTCTTC
CASSPRLAGDNEQFF
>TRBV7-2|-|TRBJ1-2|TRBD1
TGTGCCAGCAGCTTAGCGGCCCGGGACAGTTATGGCTACACCTTC
CASSLAARDSYGYTF
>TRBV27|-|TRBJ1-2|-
TGTGCCAGCAGTTCCTCGGTGGCAGCTAACTATGGCTACACCTTC
CASSSSVAANYGYTF
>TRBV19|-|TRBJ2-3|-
TGTGCCAGTAGTATGAGGAGCGGGTGGGATACGCAGTATTTT
CASSMRSGWDTQYF
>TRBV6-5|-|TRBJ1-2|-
TGTGCCAGCAGTTACTCGAGGGGGGCAGGCTATGGCTACACCTTC
CASSYSRGAGYGYTF
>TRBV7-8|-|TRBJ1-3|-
TGTGCCAGCAGCTTATTCAGTGCTGGAAACACCATATATTTT
CASSLFSAGNTIYF
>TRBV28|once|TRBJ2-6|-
TGTGCCACCCAGGGGGCCAACGTCCTGACTTTC
CATQGANVLTF
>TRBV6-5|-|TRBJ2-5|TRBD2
TGTGCCAGCAGTTACTCTCGACTAGCGAAGAAGACCCAGTACTTC
CASSYSRLAKKTQYF
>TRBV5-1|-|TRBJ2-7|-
TGCGCCAGCAGCTTGGTTTCCTACGAGCAGTACTTC
CASSLVSYEQYF
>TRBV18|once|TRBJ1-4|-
TGTGCCAGCTCACCTACCGGCAGTGCAACTAATGAAAAACTGTTTTTT
CASSPTGSATNEKLFF
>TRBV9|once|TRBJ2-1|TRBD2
TGTGCCAGCAGCGTAGAAGGGCGGGAGTATGATGAGCAGTTCTTC
CASSVEGREYDEQFF
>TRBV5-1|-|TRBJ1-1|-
TGCGCCAGCACTCCGGGGGGTACTGAAGCTTTCTTT
CASTPGGTEAFF
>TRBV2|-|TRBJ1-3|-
TGTGCCAGCACCCTATCGCGGGGATCTGGAAACACCATATATTTT
CASTLSRGSGNTIYF